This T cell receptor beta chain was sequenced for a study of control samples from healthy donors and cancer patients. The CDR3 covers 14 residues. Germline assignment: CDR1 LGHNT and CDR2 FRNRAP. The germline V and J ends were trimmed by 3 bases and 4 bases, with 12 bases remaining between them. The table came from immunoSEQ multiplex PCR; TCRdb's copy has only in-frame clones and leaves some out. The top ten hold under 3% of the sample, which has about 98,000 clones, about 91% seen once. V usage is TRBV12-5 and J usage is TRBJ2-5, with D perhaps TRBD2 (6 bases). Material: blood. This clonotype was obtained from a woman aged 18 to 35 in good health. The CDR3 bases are TGTGCTAGTGGTTTCGGGAGCGTGGGAGAGACCCAGTACTTC. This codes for CASGFGSVGETQYF.